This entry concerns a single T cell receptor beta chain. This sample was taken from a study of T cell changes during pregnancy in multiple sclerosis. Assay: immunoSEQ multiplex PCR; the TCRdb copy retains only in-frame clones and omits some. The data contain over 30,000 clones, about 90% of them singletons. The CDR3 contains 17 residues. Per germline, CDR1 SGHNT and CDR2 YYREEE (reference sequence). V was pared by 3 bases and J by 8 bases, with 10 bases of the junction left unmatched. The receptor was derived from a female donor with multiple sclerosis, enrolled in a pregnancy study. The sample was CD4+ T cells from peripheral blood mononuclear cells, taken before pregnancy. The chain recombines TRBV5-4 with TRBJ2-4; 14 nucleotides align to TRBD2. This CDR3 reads CASSSPGLAGVGDIQYF. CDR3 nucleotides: TGTGCCAGCAGCTCGCCGGGACTAGCGGGAGTTGGAGACATTCAGTACTTC.